This T cell receptor beta chain was recorded in a study of neurological immune-mediated disorders. General study findings and limits: Expanded clones shared no CDR3 amino acid sequences across subjects, suggesting private repertoires in all groups.

This CDR3 has 15 amino acids. V lost 6 bases, J lost 3 bases, and 5 bases stayed unmatched. Germline-derived CDR1 and CDR2 are DFQATT and SNEGSKA (reference sequence). This clonotype qualifies as medium-sized. Its antigen is not known. With 10-nucleotide random UMIs included, cDNA was synthesized by 5'RACE. MiXCR, applied by TCRdb to the 5' RACE reads, yields one record per CDR3 protein. Of 15,000 to 20,000 distinct CDR3 sequences in the sample, about 20% were seen once. This sequence was found in a man over 45 in good health. The chain has TRBV20-1 and TRBJ2-1; 13 nucleotides agree with TRBD2. The sequenced sample consisted of PBMCs. CDR3 loop: CSAGLAGTFYNEQFF. The CDR3 DNA reads TGCAGTGCGGGACTAGCGGGAACGTTCTACAATGAGCAGTTCTTC.